This T cell receptor (beta chain) was sequenced in a study of shared clonotypes between healthy human individuals. Turning to the study itself: There were three CD4 naive, three CD4 memory, two CD8 naive and one CD8 memory plates per donor. Study-level points and caveats: In contrast to clonotypes shared by all four donors, non-shared clonotypes had lower generation probabilities.

Measured with immunoSEQ multiplex PCR; TCRdb has only the in-frame clones, and not every one. The repertoire includes about 2.1 million clones, around 93% of them detected once, and less than 2% sits in the top ten. In the case of this clone: The antigen remains undetermined.

CD8 cells classed as naive were CD45RO-negative and positively selected for CCR7, excluding terminally differentiated effector memory CD45RA+ cells. The CDR3 loop spans 14 amino acids. The V and J ends lost 4 bases and 2 bases respectively, with 12 bases between them. In germline, CDR1 is SQVTM, CDR2 ANQGSEA. Sample: naive CD8+ T cells from PBMCs. The TCR sequence derives from a young man in good health. Some clones in this sample may be carry-over from other donors' samples. The chain employs TRBV29-1 and TRBJ2-1; tentatively, D is TRBD2 (5 bases). The CDR3 protein is CSVAGLRTYNEQFF. The DNA of the CDR3 is TGCAGCGTTGCAGGACTCAGAACCTACAATGAGCAGTTCTTC.